Listed below are T cell receptor beta chains from one sample, sequenced in a study of blood T cell repertoires in COVID-19. Here immunoSEQ multiplex PCR was the method, and the copy in TCRdb shows in-frame clones only, minus some. The sample carries some 130,000 clones, around four fifths recorded once. The sequencing sample was made of peripheral blood. The receptor source for this set is a man in his fifties or sixties who had recovered from COVID-19. The CDR3 runs from the conserved cysteine through the conserved F or W. The D gene is left open where the match is weak. Rows may omit the clone size; those that give it use once, few, many or a size class.

V gene,CDR3 length,J gene,clone size,D gene,CDR3 protein,CDR3 DNA
TRBV9,15,TRBJ2-1,few,.,CASSVQGTLYNEQFF,TGTGCCAGCAGCGTACAGGGGACACTTTACAATGAGCAGTTCTTC
TRBV5-1,15,TRBJ1-4,.,.,CASSLGRGANEKLFF,TGCGCCAGCAGCTTGGGACGGGGAGCTAATGAAAAACTGTTTTTT
TRBV9,15,TRBJ1-4,.,.,CASSLSQRWGEKLFF,TGTGCCAGCAGCCTTAGTCAGCGGTGGGGTGAAAAACTGTTTTTT
TRBV9,16,TRBJ2-1,.,.,CASSVGGSPSYNEQFF,TGTGCCAGCAGCGTAGGTGGTAGCCCAAGTTACAATGAGCAGTTCTTC
TRBV7-9,17,TRBJ2-3,.,TRBD1,CASNGRMGTGITDTQYF,TGTGCCAGCAACGGCAGGATGGGGACAGGGATCACAGATACGCAGTATTTT
TRBV3-1/TRBV3-2,15,TRBJ2-1,.,.,CASSQGGDTRNEQFF,TGTGCCAGCAGCCAAGGTGGGGACACGAGGAATGAGCAGTTCTTC
TRBV2,14,TRBJ2-2,.,.,CASSEDSLTGELFF,TGTGCCAGCAGTGAAGACTCCCTCACCGGGGAGCTGTTTTTT
TRBV7-8,14,TRBJ2-3,few,.,CASSLAGSTDTQYF,TGTGCCAGCAGCTTAGCGGGCAGCACAGATACGCAGTATTTT
TRBV25-1,12,TRBJ2-1,few,TRBD1,CASGTGANEQFF,TGTGCCAGCGGGACAGGGGCAAATGAGCAGTTCTTC
TRBV7-9,16,TRBJ2-2,.,.,CASSLGGGGTRGELFF,TGTGCCAGCAGCTTAGGTGGAGGGGGCACACGCGGGGAGCTGTTTTTT
TRBV28,15,TRBJ1-5,.,.,CASTERGFGNQPQHF,TGTGCCAGCACTGAACGGGGTTTTGGCAATCAGCCCCAGCATTTT
TRBV6-2/TRBV6-3,14,TRBJ1-2,.,TRBD1,CASSSTGTGYGYTF,TGTGCCAGCAGCAGCACCGGGACAGGTTATGGCTACACCTTC
TRBV7-9,13,TRBJ1-5,.,.,CASSPGAGQPQHF,TGTGCCAGCAGCCCAGGGGCCGGCCAGCCCCAGCATTTT
TRBV28,16,TRBJ2-5,.,.,CASSSYGKWSGETQYF,TGTGCCAGCAGTTCGTACGGGAAGTGGTCCGGGGAGACCCAGTACTTC
TRBV5-5,15,TRBJ1-5,.,.,CASSLAGVGNQPQHF,TGTGCCAGCAGCTTGGCAGGGGTGGGCAATCAGCCCCAGCATTTT
TRBV9,14,TRBJ1-1,.,TRBD1,CASTPTGMNTEAFF,TGTGCCAGCACCCCGACAGGGATGAACACTGAAGCTTTCTTT
TRBV5-1,13,TRBJ1-1,.,.,CASSLDSNTEAFF,TGCGCCAGCAGCTTGGACTCGAACACTGAAGCTTTCTTT
TRBV7-8,14,TRBJ2-1,.,.,CASSLDVVYNEQFF,TGTGCCAGCAGCTTAGACGTAGTCTACAATGAGCAGTTCTTC
TRBV18,15,TRBJ2-2,.,TRBD2,CASSREGANTGELFF,TGTGCCAGCTCTCGGGAGGGGGCGAACACCGGGGAGCTGTTTTTT
TRBV3-1/TRBV3-2,16,TRBJ2-3,.,.,CASSGLAGSMTDTQYF,TGTGCCAGCAGCGGTCTGGCGGGGAGTATGACAGATACGCAGTATTTT
TRBV9,14,TRBJ1-4,.,.,CASSVARTAEKLFF,TGTGCCAGCAGCGTAGCCAGGACAGCTGAAAAACTGTTTTTT
TRBV4-3,14,TRBJ1-1,.,.,CASSQDPRASGAFF,TGCGCCAGCAGCCAAGACCCCAGGGCGAGTGGAGCTTTCTTT
TRBV5-6,14,TRBJ1-5,.,TRBD1,CASSSGQGNQPQHF,TGTGCCAGCAGCTCTGGACAGGGGAATCAGCCCCAGCATTTT
TRBV10-3,12,TRBJ2-7,.,.,CAISDQGYEQYF,TGTGCCATCAGTGATCAGGGTTACGAGCAGTACTTC
TRBV6-6,15,TRBJ2-3,.,TRBD2,CASDRLAGGQDTQYF,TGTGCCAGCGATCGACTAGCGGGAGGGCAAGATACGCAGTATTTT
TRBV27,15,TRBJ1-2,few,TRBD1,CASSSPGRGDYGYTF,TGTGCCAGCAGTTCCCCGGGCAGGGGGGACTATGGCTACACCTTC
TRBV29-1,12,TRBJ2-2,.,.,CSVPTNTGELFF,TGCAGCGTCCCTACGAACACCGGGGAGCTGTTTTTT
TRBV7-9,12,TRBJ2-3,.,.,CASSPPRDTQYF,TGTGCCAGCAGCCCTCCCCGAGATACGCAGTATTTT
TRBV11-2,15,TRBJ2-1,.,.,CASSLGGRNYNEQFF,TGTGCCAGCAGCTTAGGGGGGCGGAACTACAATGAGCAGTTCTTC
TRBV28,17,TRBJ1-1,once,.,CASSSPLTGVLDTEAFF,TGTGCCAGCAGTTCCCCACTGACGGGGGTTTTAGACACTGAAGCTTTCTTT
TRBV28,17,TRBJ2-2,.,TRBD1,CASSLVGTGDRIGELFF,TGTGCCAGCAGTTTAGTCGGGACAGGGGATAGGATCGGGGAGCTGTTTTTT
TRBV2,14,TRBJ1-1,.,.,CASSEQGGSTEAFF,TGTGCCAGCAGTGAACAGGGCGGATCCACTGAAGCTTTCTTT
TRBV7-9,12,TRBJ2-1,.,.,CASRLTDNEQFF,TGTGCCAGCAGACTGACAGACAATGAGCAGTTCTTC
TRBV29-1,14,TRBJ2-2,.,.,CSAHGGTNTGELFF,TGCAGCGCCCACGGGGGAACGAACACCGGGGAGCTGTTTTTT
TRBV19,13,TRBJ2-1,.,TRBD2,CASSVRTSGEQFF,TGTGCCAGTAGTGTCCGGACTAGCGGCGAGCAGTTCTTC
TRBV7-9,15,TRBJ1-4,.,TRBD1,CASSSAEGAREKLFF,TGTGCCAGCAGCTCCGCGGAGGGGGCGCGTGAAAAACTGTTTTTT
TRBV5-5,15,TRBJ2-1,.,TRBD2,CASSSGTSGTNEQFF,TGTGCCAGCAGCTCCGGGACTAGCGGGACAAATGAGCAGTTCTTC
TRBV5-1,15,TRBJ2-3,.,.,CASSSNSGSTDTQYF,TGCGCCAGCAGCTCCAATAGCGGAAGCACAGATACGCAGTATTTT
TRBV27,16,TRBJ2-2,.,TRBD2,CASSTTSGRYTGELFF,TGTGCCAGCAGTACGACTAGCGGGAGGTACACCGGGGAGCTGTTTTTT
TRBV24-1,18,TRBJ2-3,.,TRBD2,CATSDSNPPGLGGDTQYF,TGTGCCACCAGTGATTCAAACCCTCCGGGACTAGGGGGAGATACGCAGTATTTT